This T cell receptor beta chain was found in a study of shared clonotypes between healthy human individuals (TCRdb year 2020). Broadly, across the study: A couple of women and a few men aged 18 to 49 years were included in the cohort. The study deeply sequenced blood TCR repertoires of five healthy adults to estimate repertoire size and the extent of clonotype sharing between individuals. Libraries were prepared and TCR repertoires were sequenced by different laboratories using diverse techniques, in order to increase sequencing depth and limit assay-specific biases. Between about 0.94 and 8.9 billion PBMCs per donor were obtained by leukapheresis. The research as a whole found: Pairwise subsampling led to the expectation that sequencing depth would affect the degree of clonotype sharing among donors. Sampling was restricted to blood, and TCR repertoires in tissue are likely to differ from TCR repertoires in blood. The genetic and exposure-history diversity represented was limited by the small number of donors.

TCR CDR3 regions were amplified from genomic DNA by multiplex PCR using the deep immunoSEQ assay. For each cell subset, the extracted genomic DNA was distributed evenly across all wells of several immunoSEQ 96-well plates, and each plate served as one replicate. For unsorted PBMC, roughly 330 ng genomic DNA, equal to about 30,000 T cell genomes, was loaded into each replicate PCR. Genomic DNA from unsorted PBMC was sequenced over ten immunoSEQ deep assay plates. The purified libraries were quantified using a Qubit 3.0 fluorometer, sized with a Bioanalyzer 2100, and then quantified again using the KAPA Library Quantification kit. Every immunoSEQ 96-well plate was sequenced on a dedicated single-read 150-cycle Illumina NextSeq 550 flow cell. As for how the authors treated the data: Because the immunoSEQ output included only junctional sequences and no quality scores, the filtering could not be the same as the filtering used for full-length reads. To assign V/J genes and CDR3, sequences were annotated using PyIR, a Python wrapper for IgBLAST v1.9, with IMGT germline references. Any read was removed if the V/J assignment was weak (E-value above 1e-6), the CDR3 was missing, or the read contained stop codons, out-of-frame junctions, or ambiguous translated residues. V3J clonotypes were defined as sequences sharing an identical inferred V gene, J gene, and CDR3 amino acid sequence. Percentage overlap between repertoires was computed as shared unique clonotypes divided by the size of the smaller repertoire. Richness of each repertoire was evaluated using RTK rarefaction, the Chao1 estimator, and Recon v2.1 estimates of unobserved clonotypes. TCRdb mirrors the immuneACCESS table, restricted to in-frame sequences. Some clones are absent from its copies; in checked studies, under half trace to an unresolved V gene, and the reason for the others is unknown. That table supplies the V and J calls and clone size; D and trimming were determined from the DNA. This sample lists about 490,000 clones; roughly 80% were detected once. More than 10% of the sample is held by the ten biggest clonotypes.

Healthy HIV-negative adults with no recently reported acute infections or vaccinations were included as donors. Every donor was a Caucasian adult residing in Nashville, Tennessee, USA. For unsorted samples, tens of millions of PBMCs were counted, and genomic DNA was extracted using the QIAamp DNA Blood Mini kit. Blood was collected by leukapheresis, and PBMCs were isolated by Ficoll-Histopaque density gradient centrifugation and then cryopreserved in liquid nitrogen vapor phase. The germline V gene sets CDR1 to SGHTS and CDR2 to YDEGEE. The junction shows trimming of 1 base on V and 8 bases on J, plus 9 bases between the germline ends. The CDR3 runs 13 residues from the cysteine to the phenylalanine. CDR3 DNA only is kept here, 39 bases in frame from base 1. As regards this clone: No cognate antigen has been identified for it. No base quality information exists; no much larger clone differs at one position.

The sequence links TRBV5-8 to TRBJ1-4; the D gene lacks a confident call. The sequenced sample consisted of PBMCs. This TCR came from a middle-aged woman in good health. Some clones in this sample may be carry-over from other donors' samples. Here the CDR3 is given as CASSLLGGEKLFF. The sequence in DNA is TGTGCCAGCAGCTTGCTCGGTGGGGAAAAACTGTTTTTT.